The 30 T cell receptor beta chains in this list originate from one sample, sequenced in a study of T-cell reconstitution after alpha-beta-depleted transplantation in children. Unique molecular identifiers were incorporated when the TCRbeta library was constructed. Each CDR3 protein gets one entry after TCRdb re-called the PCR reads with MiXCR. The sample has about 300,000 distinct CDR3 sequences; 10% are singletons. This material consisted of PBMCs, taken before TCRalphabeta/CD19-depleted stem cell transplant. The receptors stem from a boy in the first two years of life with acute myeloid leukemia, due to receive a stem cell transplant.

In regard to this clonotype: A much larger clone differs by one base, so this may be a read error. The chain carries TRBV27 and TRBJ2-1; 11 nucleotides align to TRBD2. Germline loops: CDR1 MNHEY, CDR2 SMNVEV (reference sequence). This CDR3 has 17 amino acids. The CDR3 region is CPSSLGLAGSSYNEQFF. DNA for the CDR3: TGTCCCAGCAGTTTAGGACTAGCGGGTAGCTCCTACAATGAGCAGTTCTTC.

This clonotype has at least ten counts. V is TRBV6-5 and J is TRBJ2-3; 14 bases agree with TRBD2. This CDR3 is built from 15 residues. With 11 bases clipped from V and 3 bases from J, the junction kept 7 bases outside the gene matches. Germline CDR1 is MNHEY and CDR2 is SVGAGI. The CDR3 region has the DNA TGTGCCCCCTACGGGACTAGCGGGGGAACAGATACGCAGTATTTT. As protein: CAPYGTSGGTDTQYF.

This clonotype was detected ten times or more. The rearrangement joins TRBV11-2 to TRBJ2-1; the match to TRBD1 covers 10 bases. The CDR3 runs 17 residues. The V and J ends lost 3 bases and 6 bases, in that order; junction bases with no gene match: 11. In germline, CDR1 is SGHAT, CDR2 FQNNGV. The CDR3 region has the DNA TGTGCCAGCAGCTTCACGACAGGGGGCGTGGGGGGCAATGAGCAGTTCTTC. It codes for CASSFTTGGVGGNEQFF.

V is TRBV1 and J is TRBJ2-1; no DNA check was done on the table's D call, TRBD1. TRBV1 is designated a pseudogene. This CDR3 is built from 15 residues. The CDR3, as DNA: TGCACCAGCAGCTCCCGGGACGGATCCTACAATGAGCAGTTCTTC. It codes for CTSSSRDGSYNEQFF.

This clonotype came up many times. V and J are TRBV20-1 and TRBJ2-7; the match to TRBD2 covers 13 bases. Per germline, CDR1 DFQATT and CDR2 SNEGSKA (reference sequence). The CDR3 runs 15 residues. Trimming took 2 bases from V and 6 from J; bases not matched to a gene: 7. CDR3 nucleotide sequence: TGCAGTGCTAGATACCGTGGACTAGCGGGGGCCGAGCAGTACTTC. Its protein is CSARYRGLAGAEQYF.

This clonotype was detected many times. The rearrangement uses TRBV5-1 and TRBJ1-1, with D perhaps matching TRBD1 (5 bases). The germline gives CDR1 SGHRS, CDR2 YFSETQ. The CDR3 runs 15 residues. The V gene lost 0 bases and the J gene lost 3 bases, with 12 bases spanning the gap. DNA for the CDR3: TGCGCCAGCAGCTTGGCCGGGGCGGTGGACACTGAAGCTTTCTTT. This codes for CASSLAGAVDTEAFF.

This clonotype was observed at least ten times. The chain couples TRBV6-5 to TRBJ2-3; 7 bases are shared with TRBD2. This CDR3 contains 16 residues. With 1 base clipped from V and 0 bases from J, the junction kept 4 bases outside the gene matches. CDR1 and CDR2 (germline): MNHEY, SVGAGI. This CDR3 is CASSYYGSGSTDTQYF. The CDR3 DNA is TGTGCCAGCAGTTACTACGGTAGCGGGAGCACAGATACGCAGTATTTT.

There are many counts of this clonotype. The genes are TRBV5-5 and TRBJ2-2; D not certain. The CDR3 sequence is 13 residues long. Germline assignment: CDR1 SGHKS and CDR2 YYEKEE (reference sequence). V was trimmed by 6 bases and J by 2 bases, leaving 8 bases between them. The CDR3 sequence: CASTQINTGELFF. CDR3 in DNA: TGTGCCAGCACCCAAATAAACACCGGGGAGCTGTTTTTT.

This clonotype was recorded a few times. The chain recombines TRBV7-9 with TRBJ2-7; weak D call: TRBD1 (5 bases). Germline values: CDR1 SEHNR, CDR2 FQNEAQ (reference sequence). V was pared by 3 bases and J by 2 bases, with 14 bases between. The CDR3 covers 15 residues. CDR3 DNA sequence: TGTGCCAGCAGCTTGAAGGGGCAGCCTACCTACGAGCAGTACTTC. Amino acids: CASSLKGQPTYEQYF.

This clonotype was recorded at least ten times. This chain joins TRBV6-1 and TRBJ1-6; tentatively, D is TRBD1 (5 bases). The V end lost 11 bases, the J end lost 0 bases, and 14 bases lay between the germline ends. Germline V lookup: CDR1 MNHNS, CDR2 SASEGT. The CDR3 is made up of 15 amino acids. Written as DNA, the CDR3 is TGTGCCGGTGGGGGGAAAGGCTCCTATAATTCACCCCTCCACTTT. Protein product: CAGGGKGSYNSPLHF.

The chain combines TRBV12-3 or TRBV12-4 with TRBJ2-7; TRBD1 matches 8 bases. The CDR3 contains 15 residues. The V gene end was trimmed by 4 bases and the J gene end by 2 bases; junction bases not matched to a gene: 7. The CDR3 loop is CASSSPDRVPYEQYF. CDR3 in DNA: TGTGCCAGCAGTTCTCCGGACAGGGTCCCCTACGAGCAGTACTTC.

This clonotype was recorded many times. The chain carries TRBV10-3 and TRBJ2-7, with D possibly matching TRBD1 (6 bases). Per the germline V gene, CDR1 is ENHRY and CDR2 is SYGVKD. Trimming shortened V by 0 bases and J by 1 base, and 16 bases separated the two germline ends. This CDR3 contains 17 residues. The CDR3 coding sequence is TGTGCCATCAGTGAGTCGAGGGTGCCAGGGGAATCCTACGAGCAGTACTTC. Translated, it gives CAISESRVPGESYEQYF.

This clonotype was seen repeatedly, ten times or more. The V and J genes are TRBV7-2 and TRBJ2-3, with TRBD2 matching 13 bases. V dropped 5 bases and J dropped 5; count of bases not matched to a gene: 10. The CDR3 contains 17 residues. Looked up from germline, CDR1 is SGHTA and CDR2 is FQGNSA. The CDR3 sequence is CASSLMTSGGPLDTQYF. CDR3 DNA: TGTGCCAGCAGCCTCATGACTAGCGGGGGGCCGTTAGATACGCAGTATTTT.

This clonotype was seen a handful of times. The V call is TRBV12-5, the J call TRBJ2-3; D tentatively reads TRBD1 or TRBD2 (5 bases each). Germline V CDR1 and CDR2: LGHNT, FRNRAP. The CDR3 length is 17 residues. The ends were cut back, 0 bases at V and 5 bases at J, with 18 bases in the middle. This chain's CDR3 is CASGLVHRSRGEDTQYF. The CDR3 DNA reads TGTGCTAGTGGTTTGGTACACAGGTCCCGGGGCGAAGATACGCAGTATTTT.

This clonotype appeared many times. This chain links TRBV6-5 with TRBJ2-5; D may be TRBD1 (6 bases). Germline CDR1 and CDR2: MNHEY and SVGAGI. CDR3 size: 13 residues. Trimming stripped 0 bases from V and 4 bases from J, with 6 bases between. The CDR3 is CASSYSRGETQYF. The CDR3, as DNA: TGTGCCAGCAGTTACTCCAGGGGAGAGACCCAGTACTTC.

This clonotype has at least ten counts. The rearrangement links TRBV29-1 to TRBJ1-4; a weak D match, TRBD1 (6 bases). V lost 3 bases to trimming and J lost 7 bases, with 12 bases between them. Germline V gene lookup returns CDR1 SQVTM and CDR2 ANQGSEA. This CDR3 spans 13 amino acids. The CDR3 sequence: CSVEQGWGEKLFF. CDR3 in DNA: TGCAGCGTTGAGCAGGGGTGGGGTGAAAAACTGTTTTTT. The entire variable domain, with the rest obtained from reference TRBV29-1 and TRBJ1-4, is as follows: SAVISQKPSRDICQRGTSLTIQCQVDSQVTMMFWYRQQPGQSLTLIATANQGSEATYESGFVIDKFPISRPNLTFSTLTVSNMSPEDSSIYLCSVEQGWGEKLFFGSGTQLSVL.

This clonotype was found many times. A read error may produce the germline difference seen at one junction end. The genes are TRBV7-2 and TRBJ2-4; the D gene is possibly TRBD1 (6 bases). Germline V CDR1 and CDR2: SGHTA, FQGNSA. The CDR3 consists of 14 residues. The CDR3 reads CASILGQSGNIQYF. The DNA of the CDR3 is TGTGCCAGCATCTTAGGACAGAGTGGAAACATTCAGTACTTC.

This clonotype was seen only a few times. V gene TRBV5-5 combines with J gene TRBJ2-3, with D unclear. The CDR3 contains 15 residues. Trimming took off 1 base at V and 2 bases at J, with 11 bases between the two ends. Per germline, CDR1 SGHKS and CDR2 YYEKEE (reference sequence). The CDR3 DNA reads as TGTGCCAGCAGCTTGAAACGGTCCCTCACAGATACGCAGTATTTT. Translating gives CASSLKRSLTDTQYF.

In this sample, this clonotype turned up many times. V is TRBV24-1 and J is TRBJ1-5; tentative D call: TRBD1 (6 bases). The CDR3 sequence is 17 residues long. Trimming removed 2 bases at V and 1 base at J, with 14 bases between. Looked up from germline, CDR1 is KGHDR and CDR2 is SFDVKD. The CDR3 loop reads CATSDSSGGQSNQPQHF. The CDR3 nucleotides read TGTGCCACCAGTGATTCGTCGGGGGGGCAGAGCAATCAGCCCCAGCATTTT.

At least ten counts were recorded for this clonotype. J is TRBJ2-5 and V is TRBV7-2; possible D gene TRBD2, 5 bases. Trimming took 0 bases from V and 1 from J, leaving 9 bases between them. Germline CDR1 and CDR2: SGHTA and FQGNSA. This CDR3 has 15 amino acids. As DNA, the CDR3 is TGTGCCAGCAGCTTAGCGAGGGTTGGCCAAGAGACCCAGTACTTC. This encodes CASSLARVGQETQYF.

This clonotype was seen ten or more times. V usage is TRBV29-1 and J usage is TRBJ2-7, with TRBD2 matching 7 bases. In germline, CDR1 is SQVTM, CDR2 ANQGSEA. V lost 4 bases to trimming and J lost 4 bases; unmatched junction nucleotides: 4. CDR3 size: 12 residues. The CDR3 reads CSVVGGGYEQYF. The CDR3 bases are TGCAGCGTTGTGGGGGGGGGTTACGAGCAGTACTTC.

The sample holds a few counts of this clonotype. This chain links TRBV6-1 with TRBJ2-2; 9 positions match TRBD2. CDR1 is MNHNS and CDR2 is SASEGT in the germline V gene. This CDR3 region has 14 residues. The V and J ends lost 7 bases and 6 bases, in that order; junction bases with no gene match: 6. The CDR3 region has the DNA TGTGCCAGCATCGGTAGCGGGAGATCCGGGGAGCTGTTTTTT. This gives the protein CASIGSGRSGELFF.

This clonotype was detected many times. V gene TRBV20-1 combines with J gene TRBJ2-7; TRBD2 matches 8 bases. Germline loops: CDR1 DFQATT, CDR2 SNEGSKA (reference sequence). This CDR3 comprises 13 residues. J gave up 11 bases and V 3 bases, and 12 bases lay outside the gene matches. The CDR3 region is CSARGGDSGKEYF. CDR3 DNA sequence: TGCAGTGCTAGGGGGGGGGATAGCGGGAAGGAGTACTTC.

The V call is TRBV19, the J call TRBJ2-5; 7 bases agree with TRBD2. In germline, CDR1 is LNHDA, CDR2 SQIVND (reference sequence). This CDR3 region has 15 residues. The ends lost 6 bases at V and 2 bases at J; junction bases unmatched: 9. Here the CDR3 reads CASRGRLLAQETQYF. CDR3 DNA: TGTGCCAGTAGAGGGCGGCTACTAGCGCAAGAGACCCAGTACTTC.

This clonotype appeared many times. The CDR3 loop is CASSYSKQGNEQYF. For the CDR3, the DNA is TGTGCCAGCAGTTACTCGAAGCAGGGAAACGAGCAGTACTTC. The chain joins TRBV6-5 to TRBJ2-7; the D gene is possibly TRBD1 (5 bases). The V end was cut by 0 bases, the J end by 5 bases, with 11 bases between. Germline V gene data show CDR1 as MNHEY and CDR2 as SVGAGI. There are 14 residues in the CDR3.

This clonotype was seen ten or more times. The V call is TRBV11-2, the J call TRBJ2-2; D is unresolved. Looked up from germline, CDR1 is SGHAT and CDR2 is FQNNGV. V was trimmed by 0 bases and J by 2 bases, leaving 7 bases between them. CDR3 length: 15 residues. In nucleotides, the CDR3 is TGTGCCAGCAGCTTAGATAGGATCAACACCGGGGAGCTGTTTTTT. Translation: CASSLDRINTGELFF.

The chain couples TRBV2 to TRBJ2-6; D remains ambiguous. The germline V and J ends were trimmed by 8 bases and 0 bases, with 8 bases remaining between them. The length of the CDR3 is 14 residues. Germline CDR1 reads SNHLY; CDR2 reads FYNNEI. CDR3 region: CASDSRSGANVLTF. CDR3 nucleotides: TGTGCCAGCGATAGCCGCTCTGGGGCCAACGTCCTGACTTTC.

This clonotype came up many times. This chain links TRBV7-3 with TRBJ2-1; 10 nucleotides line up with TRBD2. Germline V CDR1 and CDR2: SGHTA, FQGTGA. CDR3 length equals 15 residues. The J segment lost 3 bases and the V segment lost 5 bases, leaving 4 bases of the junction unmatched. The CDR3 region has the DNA TGTGCCAGCAGCCTCGGGACTAGCGTCTACAATGAGCAGTTCTTC. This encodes CASSLGTSVYNEQFF.

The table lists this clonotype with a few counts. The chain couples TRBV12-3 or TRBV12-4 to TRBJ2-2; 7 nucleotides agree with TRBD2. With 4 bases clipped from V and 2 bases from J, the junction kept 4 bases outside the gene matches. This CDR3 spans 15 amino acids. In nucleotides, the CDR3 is TGTGCCAGCAGTTCCTGGGACTATAACACCGGGGAGCTGTTTTTT. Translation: CASSSWDYNTGELFF.

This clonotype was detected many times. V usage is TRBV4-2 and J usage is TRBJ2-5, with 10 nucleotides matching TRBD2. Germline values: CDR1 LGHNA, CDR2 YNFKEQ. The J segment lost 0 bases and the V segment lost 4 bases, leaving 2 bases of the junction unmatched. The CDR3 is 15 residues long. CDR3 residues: CASSRTSGNQETQYF. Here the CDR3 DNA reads TGTGCCAGCAGCCGGACTAGCGGAAACCAAGAGACCCAGTACTTC.